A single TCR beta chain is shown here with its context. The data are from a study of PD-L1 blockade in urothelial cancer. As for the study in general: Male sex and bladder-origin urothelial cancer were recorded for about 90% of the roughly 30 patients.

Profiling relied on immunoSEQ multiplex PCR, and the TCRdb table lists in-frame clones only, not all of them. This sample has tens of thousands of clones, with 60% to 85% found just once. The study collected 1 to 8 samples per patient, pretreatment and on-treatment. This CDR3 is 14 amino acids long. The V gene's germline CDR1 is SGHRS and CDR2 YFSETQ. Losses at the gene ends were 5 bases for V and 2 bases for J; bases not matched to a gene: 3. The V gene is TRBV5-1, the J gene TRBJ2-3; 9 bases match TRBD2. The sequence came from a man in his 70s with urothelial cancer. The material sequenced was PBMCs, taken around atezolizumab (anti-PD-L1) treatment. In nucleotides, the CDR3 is TGCGCCAGCAGTGGCGGGGGGGCCACAGATACGCAGTATTTT. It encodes CASSGGGATDTQYF.